What follows describes a single T cell receptor (beta chain). What it recognizes is unknown. Terminally differentiated effector memory CD45RA+ cells were left out of the naive CD8 fraction, which was CD45RO-negative and positively selected for CCR7. The donors, all of them Caucasian adults, lived in Nashville, Tennessee. The data belong to a study of shared clonotypes between healthy human individuals. Study outcomes and limitations: Generation probability values for non-shared clonotypes were lower than those for clonotypes shared by all four donors.

Assay: immunoSEQ multiplex PCR; the TCRdb copy retains only in-frame clones and omits some. Of more than 2 million clones in the sample, roughly 95% were seen once. The ends were cut back, 8 bases at V and 2 bases at J, with 29 bases in the middle. The CDR3 contains 19 residues. Per germline, CDR1 MDHEN and CDR2 SYDVKM. The rearrangement uses TRBV28 and TRBJ2-3; TRBD1 or TRBD2 may be the D gene (6 bases each). The clonotype comes from a man aged 18 to 35 in good health. Some clones in this sample may be carry-over from other donors' samples. Sequencing used naive CD8+ T cells from PBMCs. The CDR3 loop is CASVRGAVARPDPTDTQYF. Written as DNA, the CDR3 is TGTGCCAGCGTAAGGGGGGCAGTGGCCCGCCCTGACCCCACAGATACGCAGTATTTT.